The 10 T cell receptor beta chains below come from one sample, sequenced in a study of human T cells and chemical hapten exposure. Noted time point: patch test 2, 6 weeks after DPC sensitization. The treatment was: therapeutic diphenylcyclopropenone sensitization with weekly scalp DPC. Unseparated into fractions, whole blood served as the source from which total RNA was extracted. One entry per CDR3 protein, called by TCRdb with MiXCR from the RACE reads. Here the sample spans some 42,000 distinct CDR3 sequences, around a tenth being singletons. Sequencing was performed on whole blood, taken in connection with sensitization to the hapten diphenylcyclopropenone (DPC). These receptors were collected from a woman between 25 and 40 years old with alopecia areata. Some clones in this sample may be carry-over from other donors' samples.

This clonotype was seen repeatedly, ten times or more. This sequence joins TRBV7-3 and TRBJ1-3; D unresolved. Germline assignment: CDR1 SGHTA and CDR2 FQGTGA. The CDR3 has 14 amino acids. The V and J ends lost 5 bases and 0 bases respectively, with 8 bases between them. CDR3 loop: CASSPSPSGNTIYF. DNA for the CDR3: TGTGCCAGCAGCCCGAGTCCCTCTGGAAACACCATATATTTT.

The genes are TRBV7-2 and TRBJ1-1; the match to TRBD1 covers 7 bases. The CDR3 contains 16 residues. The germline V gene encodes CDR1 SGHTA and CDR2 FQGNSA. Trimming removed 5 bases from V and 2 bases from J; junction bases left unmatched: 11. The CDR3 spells CASSPSTGWGNTEAFF. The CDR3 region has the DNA TGTGCCAGCAGCCCCTCGACAGGGTGGGGCAACACTGAAGCTTTCTTT.

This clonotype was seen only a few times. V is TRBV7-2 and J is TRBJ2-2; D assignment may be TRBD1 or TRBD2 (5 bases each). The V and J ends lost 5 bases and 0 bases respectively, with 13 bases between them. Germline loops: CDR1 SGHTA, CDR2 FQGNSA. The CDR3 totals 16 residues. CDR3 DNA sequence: TGTGCCAGCAGCCGGGACGGCAATGCGAACACCGGGGAGCTGTTTTTT. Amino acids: CASSRDGNANTGELFF.

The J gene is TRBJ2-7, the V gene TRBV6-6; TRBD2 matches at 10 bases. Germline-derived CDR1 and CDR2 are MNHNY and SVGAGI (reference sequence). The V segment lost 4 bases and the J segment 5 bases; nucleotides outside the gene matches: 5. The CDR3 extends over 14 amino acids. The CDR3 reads CASSSQRGGDEQYF. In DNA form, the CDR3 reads TGTGCCAGCAGTTCCCAGCGGGGGGGCGACGAGCAGTACTTC.

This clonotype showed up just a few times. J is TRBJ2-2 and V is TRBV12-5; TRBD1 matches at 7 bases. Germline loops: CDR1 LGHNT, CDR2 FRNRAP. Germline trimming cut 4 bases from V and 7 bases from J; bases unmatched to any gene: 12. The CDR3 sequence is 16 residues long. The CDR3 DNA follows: TGTGCTAGTGGTTCCTCGAAGACAGGGTTTGGCGGGGAGCTGTTTTTT. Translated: CASGSSKTGFGGELFF.

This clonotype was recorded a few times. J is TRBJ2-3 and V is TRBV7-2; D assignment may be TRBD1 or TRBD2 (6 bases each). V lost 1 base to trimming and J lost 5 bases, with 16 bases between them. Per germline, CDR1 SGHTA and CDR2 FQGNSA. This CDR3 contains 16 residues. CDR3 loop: CASSLDIRGRGDTQYF. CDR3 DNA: TGTGCCAGCAGCTTAGATATTCGGGGGCGCGGAGATACGCAGTATTTT.

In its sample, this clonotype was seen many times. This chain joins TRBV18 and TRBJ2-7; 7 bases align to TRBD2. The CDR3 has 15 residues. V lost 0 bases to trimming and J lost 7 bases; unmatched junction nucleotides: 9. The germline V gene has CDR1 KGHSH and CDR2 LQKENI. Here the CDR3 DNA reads TGTGCCAGCTCACCACCATCAGCGGGGTCCGAAGAGCAGTACTTC. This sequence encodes CASSPPSAGSEEQYF.

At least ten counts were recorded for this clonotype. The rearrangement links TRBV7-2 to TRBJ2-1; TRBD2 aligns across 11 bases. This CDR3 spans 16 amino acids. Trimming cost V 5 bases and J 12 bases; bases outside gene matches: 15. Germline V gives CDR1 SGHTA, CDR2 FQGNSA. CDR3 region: CASSLILLAGGSLQFF. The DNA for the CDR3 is TGTGCCAGCAGCCTGATCCTTCTAGCGGGGGGCAGTCTGCAGTTCTTC.

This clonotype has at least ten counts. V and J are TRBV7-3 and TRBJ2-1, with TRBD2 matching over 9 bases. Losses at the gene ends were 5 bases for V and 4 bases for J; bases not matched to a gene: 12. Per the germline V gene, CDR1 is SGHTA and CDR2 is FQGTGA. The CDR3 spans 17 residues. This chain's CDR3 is CASSPLGAGGRYNEQFF. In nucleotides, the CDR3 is TGTGCCAGCAGCCCCCTGGGAGCGGGGGGCCGATACAATGAGCAGTTCTTC. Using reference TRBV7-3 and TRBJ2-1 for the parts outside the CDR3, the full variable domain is GAGVSQTPSNKVTEKGKYVELRCDPISGHTALYWYRQSLGQGPEFLIYFQGTGAADDSGLPNDRFFAVRPEGSVSTLKIQRTERGDSAVYLCASSPLGAGGRYNEQFFGPGTRLTVL.

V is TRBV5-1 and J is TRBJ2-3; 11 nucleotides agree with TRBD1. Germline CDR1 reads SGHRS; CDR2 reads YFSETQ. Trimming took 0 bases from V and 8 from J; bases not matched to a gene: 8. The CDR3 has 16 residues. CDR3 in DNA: TGCGCCAGCAGCTTGGCCGGACAGGGGGCTTCGGGTACGCAGTATTTT. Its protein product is CASSLAGQGASGTQYF.